This T cell receptor beta chain was profiled in a study of PD-L1 blockade in urothelial cancer. Profiled with immunoSEQ multiplex PCR; TCRdb holds only in-frame clones, not every one. Of 60,000 to 85,000 clones in the sample, about nine tenths were seen once. The TCR comes from a woman in her 70s with urothelial cancer. The sample in question was PBMCs, obtained around atezolizumab (anti-PD-L1) treatment.

The CDR3 reads CASSARVAGLAGGAYEQYF. The CDR3 nucleotides read TGCGCCAGCAGCGCCCGGGTTGCGGGACTAGCGGGAGGGGCCTACGAGCAGTACTTC. The chain has TRBV4-1 and TRBJ2-7, with 16 bases that match TRBD2. CDR1 is MGHRA, CDR2 YSYEKL, per germline. The ends lost 5 bases at V and 2 bases at J; junction bases unmatched: 12. CDR3 length: 19 residues.